A selection of T cell receptor beta chains follows, all from one sample in a study of blood T cell repertoires in COVID-19. Clones were read by immunoSEQ multiplex PCR, and TCRdb kept only the in-frame ones, dropping some. The data show about 210,000 clones, over 75% seen once. Sequenced input: peripheral blood. The receptors come from a woman between 70 and 85 years old with COVID-19, enrolled during active disease. Both conserved end residues are part of each CDR3. The D gene is left open where the match is weak. The size entry is marked missing in some rows and otherwise reads once, few, many or a size class.

v_gene	abundance	j_gene	d_gene	CDR3nt	CDR3aa
TRBV6-1	NA	TRBJ1-3	TRBD1	TGTGCCAGCAGTGAATTAGGGGGCCGAAACACCATATATTTT	CASSELGGRNTIYF
TRBV6-1	NA	TRBJ2-5	NA	TGTGCCAGCAGTGAAAGCTGGGCCACGGGGGAGACCCAGTACTTC	CASSESWATGETQYF
TRBV19	NA	TRBJ2-2	TRBD1	TGTGCCAGTAGTATAGCCCGGACAGGGTACACCGGGGAGCTGTTTTTT	CASSIARTGYTGELFF
TRBV7-9	NA	TRBJ1-5	NA	TGTGCCAGCAGCTTAGTGGCCCCCACGGGTGGCAATCAGCCCCAGCATTTT	CASSLVAPTGGNQPQHF
TRBV4-3	NA	TRBJ1-4	NA	TGCGCCAGCAGCCAAGATCACCTCAAAGCGAGACGGCCCACTAATGAAAAACTGTTTTTT	CASSQDHLKARRPTNEKLFF
TRBV3-1/TRBV3-2	NA	TRBJ1-2	NA	TGTGCCAGCAGCCCCCAGGTGGGGCGAGGCTACACCTTC	CASSPQVGRGYTF
TRBV9	NA	TRBJ1-5	NA	TGTGCCAGCAGCGTAGGCCAGGGGATTGACCAGCCCCAGCATTTT	CASSVGQGIDQPQHF
TRBV6-5	NA	TRBJ1-5	NA	TGTGCCAGCAGCTCGGGGTACGACAATCAGCCCCAGCATTTT	CASSSGYDNQPQHF
TRBV10-3	NA	TRBJ1-6	TRBD1	TGTGCCATCACGTCCGACAGGGTGGGCTCACCCCTCCACTTT	CAITSDRVGSPLHF
TRBV6-5	few	TRBJ1-6	TRBD1	TGTGCCAGCAGTCCCCGGACAGGGGTCTGGCACTTT	CASSPRTGVWHF
TRBV7-3	NA	TRBJ2-5	TRBD1	TGTGCCAGCAGTTCCGGGACAGGCCAAGAGACCCAGTACTTC	CASSSGTGQETQYF
TRBV4-2	NA	TRBJ1-1	TRBD1	TGTGCCAGCAGCCAACATATCACAGGGGGGAACACTGAAGCTTTCTTT	CASSQHITGGNTEAFF
TRBV9	NA	TRBJ1-1	NA	TGTGCCAGCAGCCCCCGGTGGGGGGTCACTGAAGCTTTCTTT	CASSPRWGVTEAFF
TRBV5-1	NA	TRBJ1-2	NA	TGCGCCAGCAGCTTGGACGGGGAGGCCCGAAGGGGCTACACCTTC	CASSLDGEARRGYTF
TRBV11-3	NA	TRBJ1-1	TRBD1	TGTGCCAGCAGCTTCAGACAGGGATGGAGTAGTACGGCTTTCTTT	CASSFRQGWSSTAFF
TRBV11-1	NA	TRBJ1-1	NA	TGTGCCAGCAGCAGAAAGAAGGGGGGGACTGAAGCTTTCTTT	CASSRKKGGTEAFF
TRBV5-6	NA	TRBJ1-6	TRBD1	TGTGCCAGCAGCCAACGGGACAGGGACTCACCCCTCCACTTT	CASSQRDRDSPLHF
TRBV4-3	NA	TRBJ2-7	NA	TGCGCCAGCAGCCAAGATTTCGCGGGAAACCCCCTAAACGAGCAGTACTTC	CASSQDFAGNPLNEQYF
TRBV7-2	NA	TRBJ2-7	NA	TGTGCCAGCAGCTTAGTTAGCGGCGTCCCCCACGAGCAGTACTTC	CASSLVSGVPHEQYF
TRBV11-3	NA	TRBJ1-4	TRBD1	TGTGCCAGCAGCCCCCGGACAGGGCTAAATGAAAAACTGTTTTTT	CASSPRTGLNEKLFF
TRBV7-3	NA	TRBJ2-7	NA	TGTGCCAGCAGCTTAGCAGGGGACTCCTACGAGCAGTACTTC	CASSLAGDSYEQYF
TRBV6-2/TRBV6-3	NA	TRBJ2-4	TRBD2	TGTGCCAGCAGTGTCGGGAGGACCAAAAACATTCAGTACTTC	CASSVGRTKNIQYF
TRBV11-3	NA	TRBJ1-6	TRBD1	TGTGCCAGCAGCTTGGGACAGGGGGATTCACCCCTCCACTTT	CASSLGQGDSPLHF
TRBV15	once	TRBJ2-7	NA	TGTGCCACCAGCGCCCGGAGCCCTAGCGCCGAGCAGTACTTC	CATSARSPSAEQYF
TRBV7-2	NA	TRBJ2-7	NA	TGTGCCAGCAGCTTAGTTGTCTCGGCGGGATGGGGATACGAGCAGTACTTC	CASSLVVSAGWGYEQYF
TRBV7-2	NA	TRBJ2-1	TRBD1	TGTGCCAGCAGCTTACGTCACAGGGGATCCTACAATGAGCAGTTCTTC	CASSLRHRGSYNEQFF
TRBV5-6	NA	TRBJ1-4	TRBD1	TGTGCCAGCAGCGCCGGGACAGGAACTAATGAAAAACTGTTTTTT	CASSAGTGTNEKLFF
TRBV2	NA	TRBJ1-5	NA	TGTGCCAGCAGTTCGGACATCCTTAGCAATCAGCCCCAGCATTTT	CASSSDILSNQPQHF
TRBV6-1	NA	TRBJ1-2	NA	TGTGCCAGCAGTGAAGGGCGGGGAACTCGAACCTCATATGGCTACACCTTC	CASSEGRGTRTSYGYTF
TRBV7-2	NA	TRBJ1-5	TRBD1	TGTGCCAGCAGCGACCGGGACAGGGGGGATCAGCCCCAGCATTTT	CASSDRDRGDQPQHF
TRBV11-3	NA	TRBJ2-7	TRBD1	TGTGCCAGCAGCCGGGACAGGGCCTACGAGCAGTACTTC	CASSRDRAYEQYF
TRBV5-1	NA	TRBJ2-1	TRBD2	TGCGCCAGCAGCTTGGCCGGGACTAGTCAAAATGAGCAGTTCTTC	CASSLAGTSQNEQFF
TRBV3-1/TRBV3-2	NA	TRBJ1-2	TRBD1	TGTGCCAGCAGCCAAGAAGACAGGGTCGGCGGCTACACCTTC	CASSQEDRVGGYTF
TRBV11-3	NA	TRBJ2-3	NA	TGTGCCAGCAGCTTTGAATTGGGGGCAATCGGCACAGATACGCAGTATTTT	CASSFELGAIGTDTQYF
TRBV6-2/TRBV6-3	NA	TRBJ2-3	TRBD2	TGTGCCAGCAGTTACGGCCAGCGGGGGGCACGAGATACGCAGTATTTT	CASSYGQRGARDTQYF
TRBV9	NA	TRBJ2-2	TRBD2	TGTGCCAGCAGCGGCTCCATAGGGACTAGCGGGGCCAACGCGAACACCGGGGAGCTGTTTTTT	CASSGSIGTSGANANTGELFF
TRBV23-1	NA	TRBJ2-7	TRBD2	TGCGCCAGCAGCTGTAATGGGGGGGAGTCCCGCCACGAGCAGTACTTC	CASSCNGGESRHEQYF
TRBV4-2	NA	TRBJ1-1	NA	TGTGCCAGCAGCCAAGATAATGATAGGGGCACTGAAGCTTTCTTT	CASSQDNDRGTEAFF
TRBV10-3	NA	TRBJ1-1	TRBD1	TGTGCCATCAGTGAGCGACAGGGGGCCCGAGGGACTGAAGCTTTCTTT	CAISERQGARGTEAFF
TRBV11-2	NA	TRBJ2-3	TRBD1	TGTGCCAGCAGCTTAGGATTAGGGACAGGTACAGATACGCAGTATTTT	CASSLGLGTGTDTQYF
TRBV7-2	NA	TRBJ2-2	TRBD1	TGTGCCAGCAGCTTAGGGGACAGGGGTTACACCGGGGAGCTGTTTTTT	CASSLGDRGYTGELFF
TRBV14	NA	TRBJ2-1	TRBD2	TGTGCCAGCAGCCAAGCATTGGGGAGGGTTGAGCAGTTCTTC	CASSQALGRVEQFF
TRBV7-8	NA	TRBJ2-7	TRBD1	TGTGCCAGCAGCCCCGGACAGGGGGTAGGGTACTTC	CASSPGQGVGYF
TRBV7-9	NA	TRBJ1-1	NA	TGTGCCAGCAGCCGGGGGAACACTGAAGCTTTCTTT	CASSRGNTEAFF
TRBV18	NA	TRBJ1-3	NA	TGTGCCAGCTCAGCTTCTGCAGGGGACGCCTCTGGAAACACCATATATTTT	CASSASAGDASGNTIYF
TRBV5-1	NA	TRBJ1-1	NA	TGCGCCAGCAGCTTGGCCCCAGAAACGGGCACTGAAGCTTTCTTT	CASSLAPETGTEAFF
TRBV30	NA	TRBJ1-6	TRBD1	TGTGCCTGGAGTGTGGACAGGGAGGGCTCACCCCTCCACTTT	CAWSVDREGSPLHF
TRBV19	NA	TRBJ1-4	TRBD1	TGTGCCAGTAGTGTTGACAGGGGTGGTAATCGTGAAAAACTGTTTTTT	CASSVDRGGNREKLFF
TRBV6-2/TRBV6-3	NA	TRBJ1-6	NA	TGTGCCAGCAGTTACTCGTCGACCCGAGGAGATTCACCCCTCCACTTT	CASSYSSTRGDSPLHF
TRBV18	NA	TRBJ1-1	NA	TGTGCCAGCTCACCACCGGGAGGGACGGCTTTCTTT	CASSPPGGTAFF
TRBV5-8	NA	TRBJ2-5	TRBD1	TGTGCCAGCAGCTTAGGGACAGCGCAAGAGACCCAGTACTTC	CASSLGTAQETQYF
TRBV4-2	NA	TRBJ2-7	TRBD1	TGTGCCAGCAGCCAAGAAACGACAGGGGGCAAGTCCTACGAGCAGTACTTC	CASSQETTGGKSYEQYF
TRBV4-3	once	TRBJ2-2	TRBD2	TGCGCCAGCAGCACGGGACTAGCTCCCGGGGAGCTGTTTTTT	CASSTGLAPGELFF
TRBV6-5	NA	TRBJ1-4	NA	TGTGCCAGCAGGACAGCTGGTTGGGATGAAAAACTGTTTTTT	CASRTAGWDEKLFF
TRBV5-8	NA	TRBJ2-7	NA	TGTGCCAGCAAAGACATATACGAGCAGTACTTC	CASKDIYEQYF
TRBV10-3	NA	TRBJ2-7	NA	TGTGCCATCAGTGAGAGGGGGTCGAGCTCCTACGAGCAGTACTTC	CAISERGSSSYEQYF
TRBV3-1/TRBV3-2	few	TRBJ2-2	TRBD2	TGTGCCAGCACCTTGGGGGCGGGGGGCACGACCGGGGAGCTGTTTTTT	CASTLGAGGTTGELFF
TRBV5-1	NA	TRBJ1-5	NA	TGCGCCAGCAGCAGTACAGGGCCGGGTCAGCCCCAGCATTTT	CASSSTGPGQPQHF
TRBV9	NA	TRBJ1-4	NA	TGTGCCAGCAGCGTAGGGGGGCTTAATGAAAAACTGTTTTTT	CASSVGGLNEKLFF